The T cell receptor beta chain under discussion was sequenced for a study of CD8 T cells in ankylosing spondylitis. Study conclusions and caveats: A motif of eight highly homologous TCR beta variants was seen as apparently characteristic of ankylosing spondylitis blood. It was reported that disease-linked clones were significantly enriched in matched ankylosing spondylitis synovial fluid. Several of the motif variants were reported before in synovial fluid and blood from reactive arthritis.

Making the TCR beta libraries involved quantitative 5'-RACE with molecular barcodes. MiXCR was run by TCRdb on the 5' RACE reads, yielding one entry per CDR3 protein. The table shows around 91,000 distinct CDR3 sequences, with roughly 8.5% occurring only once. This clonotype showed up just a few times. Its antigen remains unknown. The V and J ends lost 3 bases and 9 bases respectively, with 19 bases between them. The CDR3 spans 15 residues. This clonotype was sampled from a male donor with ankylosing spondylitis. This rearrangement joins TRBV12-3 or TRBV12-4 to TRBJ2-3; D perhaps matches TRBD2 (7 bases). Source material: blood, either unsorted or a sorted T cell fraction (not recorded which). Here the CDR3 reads CASSFEGGAHKTQYF. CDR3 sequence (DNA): TGTGCCAGCAGTTTTGAGGGGGGGGCTCACAAGACGCAGTATTTT.